Listed below are T cell receptor beta chains from one sample, sequenced in a study of early stage breast cancer tumors. Generated by immunoSEQ multiplex PCR, the TCRdb table keeps only in-frame clones and is missing some. This sample has roughly 49,000 clones, with around 80% found just once. The specimen was blood. These receptors originate from a person aged 35 to 50 with breast cancer. CDR3s include the opening cysteine and the closing phenylalanine or tryptophan. D genes are given only for firm matches. Clone size appears in some rows only: once, few, many, or a class for an expanded clone.

V: TRBV19
D: NA
size: NA
J: TRBJ2-7
CDR3: CASSIAYGHSYEQYF
DNA: TGTGCCAGTAGTATCGCGTATGGGCACTCCTACGAGCAGTACTTC

V: TRBV6-1
D: NA
size: NA
J: TRBJ2-7
CDR3: CASSGGAPAYEQYF
DNA: TGTGCCAGCAGTGGAGGGGCGCCGGCCTACGAGCAGTACTTC

V: TRBV11-3
D: NA
size: few
J: TRBJ1-4
CDR3: CASNPIWWGTNEKLFF
DNA: TGTGCCAGCAACCCAATATGGTGGGGGACCAATGAAAAACTGTTTTTT

V: TRBV25-1
D: NA
size: NA
J: TRBJ2-3
CDR3: CASSELISTDTQYF
DNA: TGTGCCAGCAGTGAACTGATTAGCACAGATACGCAGTATTTT

V: TRBV4-1
D: NA
size: few
J: TRBJ2-4
CDR3: CASSQELGIQYF
DNA: TGCGCCAGCAGCCAAGAACTCGGTATTCAGTACTTC

V: TRBV5-4
D: NA
size: NA
J: TRBJ2-5
CDR3: CASSLGGAQETQYF
DNA: TGTGCCAGCAGCTTGGGGGGGGCCCAAGAGACCCAGTACTTC

V: TRBV9
D: NA
size: NA
J: TRBJ2-1
CDR3: CASSVYKGVRSYNEQFF
DNA: TGTGCCAGCAGCGTGTACAAGGGAGTTCGGTCCTACAATGAGCAGTTCTTC

V: TRBV5-1
D: TRBD1
size: NA
J: TRBJ2-3
CDR3: CASSPGQGMDTQYF
DNA: TGCGCCAGCAGCCCGGGACAGGGTATGGATACGCAGTATTTT

V: TRBV19
D: TRBD1
size: NA
J: TRBJ1-2
CDR3: CASSIGTGDSYGYTF
DNA: TGTGCCAGTAGTATAGGGACAGGGGATTCCTATGGCTACACCTTC

V: TRBV7-8
D: NA
size: once
J: TRBJ1-3
CDR3: CASSPVGHTIYF
DNA: TGTGCCAGCAGCCCGGTAGGGCACACCATATATTTT

V: TRBV18
D: NA
size: NA
J: TRBJ2-1
CDR3: CASSPGTPYNEQFF
DNA: TGTGCCAGCTCACCCGGGACTCCTTACAATGAGCAGTTCTTC

V: TRBV19
D: NA
size: NA
J: TRBJ2-5
CDR3: CANLRETQYF
DNA: TGTGCCAACCTCCGAGAGACCCAGTACTTC

V: TRBV7-8
D: NA
size: once
J: TRBJ2-7
CDR3: CASSLEQTQYF
DNA: TGTGCCAGCAGCTTAGAACAGACGCAGTACTTC

V: TRBV6-5
D: NA
size: once
J: TRBJ1-2
CDR3: CASSQRGTVNYGYTF
DNA: TGTGCCAGCAGCCAAAGAGGGACCGTTAATTATGGCTACACCTTC

V: TRBV2
D: TRBD1
size: NA
J: TRBJ2-7
CDR3: CASSRQGVEQYF
DNA: TGTGCCAGCAGTCGACAGGGAGTAGAGCAGTACTTC

V: TRBV18
D: NA
size: NA
J: TRBJ1-1
CDR3: CASSPFATGREAFF
DNA: TGTGCCAGCTCACCTTTTGCAACAGGCCGTGAAGCTTTCTTT

V: TRBV6-6
D: NA
size: NA
J: TRBJ2-7
CDR3: CASSYSRDEQYF
DNA: TGTGCCAGCAGTTACTCCCGGGACGAGCAGTACTTC

V: TRBV21-1
D: NA
size: NA
J: TRBJ2-1
CDR3: CARPQNQGSGEQFF
DNA: TGTGCCAGGCCGCAGAATCAGGGGTCTGGCGAGCAGTTCTTC

V: TRBV10-3
D: NA
size: NA
J: TRBJ1-1
CDR3: CATGGGGYYTEAFF
DNA: TGTGCCACCGGCGGGGGAGGGTATTACACTGAAGCTTTCTTT

V: TRBV4-1
D: NA
size: NA
J: TRBJ2-5
CDR3: CASSHFLETQYF
DNA: TGCGCCAGCAGCCATTTTTTGGAGACCCAGTACTTC

V: TRBV27
D: NA
size: NA
J: TRBJ2-1
CDR3: CASSLTIAAAYNEQFF
DNA: TGTGCCAGCAGTTTAACTATAGCAGCCGCGTACAATGAGCAGTTCTTC

V: TRBV18
D: NA
size: NA
J: TRBJ2-2
CDR3: CASSPFVPNTGELFF
DNA: TGTGCCAGCTCACCGTTCGTTCCGAACACCGGGGAGCTGTTTTTT

V: TRBV29-1
D: TRBD2
size: NA
J: TRBJ2-1
CDR3: CSVEAGTYNEQFF
DNA: TGCAGCGTAGAAGCGGGGACCTACAATGAGCAGTTCTTC

V: TRBV7-2
D: NA
size: NA
J: TRBJ1-1
CDR3: CASILQATMNTEAFF
DNA: TGTGCCAGCATCCTCCAGGCTACCATGAACACTGAAGCTTTCTTT

V: TRBV27
D: TRBD2
size: NA
J: TRBJ2-2
CDR3: CASRLWGGNTGELFF
DNA: TGTGCCAGCAGGTTGTGGGGGGGAAACACCGGGGAGCTGTTTTTT

V: TRBV5-1
D: TRBD2
size: NA
J: TRBJ2-1
CDR3: CASSPRAGEVANEQFF
DNA: TGCGCCAGCAGCCCCCGCGCGGGAGAAGTCGCAAATGAGCAGTTCTTC

V: TRBV10-3
D: NA
size: NA
J: TRBJ2-2
CDR3: CAISESGGPSGELFF
DNA: TGTGCCATCAGTGAGTCTGGGGGGCCGTCCGGGGAGCTGTTTTTT

V: TRBV10-1
D: NA
size: NA
J: TRBJ2-1
CDR3: CASGSLNEQFF
DNA: TGCGCCAGCGGGTCCCTCAATGAGCAGTTCTTC

V: TRBV7-9
D: TRBD1
size: NA
J: TRBJ2-3
CDR3: CASSSTGVPLSDTQYF
DNA: TGTGCCAGCAGCTCTACAGGGGTCCCCTTGTCCGATACGCAGTATTTT

V: TRBV5-1
D: NA
size: NA
J: TRBJ2-3
CDR3: CASRQELGPDTQYF
DNA: TGCGCCAGCAGGCAGGAGTTGGGACCAGATACGCAGTATTTT

V: TRBV6-5
D: TRBD1
size: NA
J: TRBJ1-2
CDR3: CASSSGTGKYGYTF
DNA: TGTGCCAGCAGTTCCGGGACAGGGAAATATGGCTACACCTTC